What follows are 9 T cell receptor beta chains derived from one specimen sequenced in a study of siplizumab effects on memory and regulatory T cells. Clones were read by immunoSEQ multiplex PCR, and TCRdb kept only the in-frame ones, dropping some. The repertoire has 100,000 or so clones, around 92% of them found once; the top ten carry roughly 2.7%. Sample: CD4+ T cells sorted from blood. The receptors come from a human donor in good health. Some clones in this sample may be carry-over from other donors' samples.

The V gene is TRBV19, the J gene TRBJ1-1; TRBD1 might be the D (6 bases). CDR3 length equals 15 residues. Per the germline V gene, CDR1 is LNHDA and CDR2 is SQIVND (reference sequence). V lost 7 bases to trimming and J lost 5 bases, with 20 bases between them. The DNA of the CDR3 is TGTGCCAGTACCGACAGGATTCGGTCGGTTACTGAAGCTTTCTTT. Translation gives CASTDRIRSVTEAFF. Looking up the rest from reference TRBV19 and TRBJ1-1 gives the full variable domain: DGGITQSPKYLFRKEGQNVTLSCEQNLNHDAMYWYRQDPGQGLRLIYYSQIVNDFQKGDIAEGYSVSREKKESFPLTVTSAQKNPTAFYLCASTDRIRSVTEAFFGQGTRLTVV.

The chain recombines TRBV19 with TRBJ2-1; 14 nucleotides agree with TRBD2. From germline, CDR1 is LNHDA and CDR2 SQIVND (reference sequence). J lost 8 bases, V lost 6 bases, and 6 bases had no gene match. The CDR3 runs 15 residues. In DNA, the CDR3 is TGTGCCAGTAGACCGGGACTAGCGGGAGCCTATGAGCAGTTCTTC. It is translated as CASRPGLAGAYEQFF.

The rearrangement uses TRBV5-1 and TRBJ1-3; D call uncertain. Germline V gene sequence: CDR1 SGHRS, CDR2 YFSETQ. This CDR3 comprises 15 residues. Trimming removed 1 base from V and 0 bases from J, with 8 bases in between. CDR3 nucleotides: TGCGCCAGCAGCTTGATGGGTAACTCTGGAAACACCATATATTTT. The encoded protein is CASSLMGNSGNTIYF.

The genes are TRBV19 and TRBJ2-4, with D possibly called TRBD1 or TRBD2 (5 bases each). In germline, CDR1 is LNHDA, CDR2 SQIVND (reference sequence). The V end lost 6 bases, the J end lost 0 bases, and 12 bases lay between the germline ends. This CDR3 is built from 15 residues. CDR3 nucleotide sequence: TGTGCCAGTAGGGGGGTTTCGGTAGCCAAAAACATTCAGTACTTC. Encoded protein: CASRGVSVAKNIQYF.

This chain joins TRBV9 and TRBJ1-5; D call uncertain. The CDR3 has 11 amino acids. Germline V CDR1 and CDR2: SGDLS, YYNGEE. The CDR3 region has the DNA TGTGCAAGGACCGCGGACCAGCCCCAGCATTTT. The encoded protein is CARTADQPQHF.

This clone has more than one count but fewer than ten. The chain is built from TRBV6-1 and TRBJ1-6, with TRBD1 matching over 12 bases. V was clipped by 3 bases and J by 10 bases; unmatched bases: 7. The CDR3 has 16 amino acids. Germline-derived CDR1 and CDR2 are MNHNS and SASEGT. This chain's CDR3 is CASSDGTGGSGSPLHF. The CDR3 DNA reads as TGTGCCAGCAGTGACGGGACAGGGGGCTCGGGCTCACCCCTCCACTTT.

The V gene is TRBV27, the J gene TRBJ1-2; 7 bases fit TRBD1. The trim removed 8 bases at V and 8 bases at J, leaving 14 bases unmatched. The CDR3 extends over 14 amino acids. CDR1 MNHEY and CDR2 SMNVEV come from the germline V gene (reference sequence). The CDR3, as DNA: TGTGCCAGCCGACCGACAGGGATCCCCACAGGCTACACCTTC. This codes for CASRPTGIPTGYTF.

This CDR3 is CASSQGQGGNNEQFF. CDR3 in DNA: TGTGCCAGCAGCCAAGGACAGGGGGGGAACAATGAGCAGTTCTTC. This chain uses TRBV14 with TRBJ2-1, with 9 bases aligning to TRBD1. J lost 5 bases, V lost 1 base, and 3 bases had no gene match. This CDR3 spans 15 amino acids. Germline lookup yields CDR1 SGHDN and CDR2 FVKESK.

The V gene is TRBV2, the J gene TRBJ2-3; D possibly corresponds to TRBD1 (6 bases). V lost 8 bases and J 3 bases, leaving 21 bases between the germline ends. Germline CDR1 SNHLY, CDR2 FYNNEI. There are 16 residues in the CDR3. The CDR3 is CASVGMGGGWTDTQYF. The CDR3 region has the DNA TGTGCCAGCGTGGGAATGGGTGGGGGCTGGACAGATACGCAGTATTTT.